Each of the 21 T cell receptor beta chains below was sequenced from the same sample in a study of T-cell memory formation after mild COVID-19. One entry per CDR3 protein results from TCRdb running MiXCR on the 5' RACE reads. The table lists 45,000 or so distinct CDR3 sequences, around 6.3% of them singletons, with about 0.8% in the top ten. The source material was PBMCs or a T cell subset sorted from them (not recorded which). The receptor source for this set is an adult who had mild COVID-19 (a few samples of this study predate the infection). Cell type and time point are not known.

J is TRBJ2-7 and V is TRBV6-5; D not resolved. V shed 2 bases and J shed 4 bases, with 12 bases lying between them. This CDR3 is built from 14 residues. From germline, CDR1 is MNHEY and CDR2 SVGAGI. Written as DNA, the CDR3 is TGTGCCAGCAGTTACGCCCAGGTTCGGTACGAGCAGTACTTC. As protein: CASSYAQVRYEQYF.

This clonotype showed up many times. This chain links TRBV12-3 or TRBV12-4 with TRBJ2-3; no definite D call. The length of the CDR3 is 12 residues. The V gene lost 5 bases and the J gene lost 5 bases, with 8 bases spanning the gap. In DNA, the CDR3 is TGTGCCAGCAGTGGACGCAGAGATACGCAGTATTTT. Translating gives CASSGRRDTQYF.

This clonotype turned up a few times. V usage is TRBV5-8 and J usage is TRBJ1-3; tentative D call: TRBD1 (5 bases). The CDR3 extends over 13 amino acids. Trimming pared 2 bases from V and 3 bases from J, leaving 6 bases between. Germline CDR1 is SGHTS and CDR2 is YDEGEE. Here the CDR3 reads CASSLRGGNTIYF. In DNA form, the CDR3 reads TGTGCCAGCAGCTTAAGGGGTGGAAACACCATATATTTT.

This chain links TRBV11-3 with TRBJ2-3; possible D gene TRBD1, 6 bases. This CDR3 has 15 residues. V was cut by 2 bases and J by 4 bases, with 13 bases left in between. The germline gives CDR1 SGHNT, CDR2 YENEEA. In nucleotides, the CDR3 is TGTGCCAGCAGCTTAATAACAGGGAACGCAGATACGCAGTATTTT. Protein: CASSLITGNADTQYF.

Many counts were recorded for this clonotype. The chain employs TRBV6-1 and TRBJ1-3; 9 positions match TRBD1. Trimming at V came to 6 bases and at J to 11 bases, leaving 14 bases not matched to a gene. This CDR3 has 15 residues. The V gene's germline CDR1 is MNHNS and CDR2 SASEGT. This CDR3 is CASRIPGQGLDSIYF. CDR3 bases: TGTGCCAGCAGAATACCGGGACAGGGTTTAGATTCCATATATTTT.

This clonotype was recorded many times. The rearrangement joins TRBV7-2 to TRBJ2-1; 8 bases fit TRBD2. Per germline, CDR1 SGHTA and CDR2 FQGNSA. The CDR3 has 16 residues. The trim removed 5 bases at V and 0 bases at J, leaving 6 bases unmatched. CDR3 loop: CASSPPGGSSYNEQFF. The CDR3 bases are TGTGCCAGCAGCCCTCCGGGGGGGAGCTCCTACAATGAGCAGTTCTTC.

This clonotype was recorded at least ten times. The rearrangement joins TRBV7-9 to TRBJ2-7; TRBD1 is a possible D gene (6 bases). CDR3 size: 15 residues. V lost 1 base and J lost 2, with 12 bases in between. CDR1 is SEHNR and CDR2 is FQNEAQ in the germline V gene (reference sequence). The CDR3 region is CASSLGQGPPYEQYF. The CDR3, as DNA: TGTGCCAGCAGCTTAGGTCAGGGGCCACCCTACGAGCAGTACTTC.

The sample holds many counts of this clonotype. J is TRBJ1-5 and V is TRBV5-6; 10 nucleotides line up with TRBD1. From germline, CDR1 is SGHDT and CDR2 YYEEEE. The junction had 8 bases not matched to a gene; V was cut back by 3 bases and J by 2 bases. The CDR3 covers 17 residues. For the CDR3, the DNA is TGTGCCAGCAGCTCGACAGGGGGCGGAAAGGGCAATCAGCCCCAGCATTTT. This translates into CASSSTGGGKGNQPQHF. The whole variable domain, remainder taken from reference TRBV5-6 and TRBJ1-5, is DAGVTQSPTHLIKTRGQQVTLRCSPKSGHDTVSWYQQALGQGPQFIFQYYEEEERQRGNFPDRFSGHQFPNYSSELNVNALLLGDSALYLCASSSTGGGKGNQPQHFGDGTRLSIL.

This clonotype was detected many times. The CDR3 DNA sequence: TGTGCCAGCAGCTTAGCCACGGGCGGGGAACGGTATTTT. Its translation is CASSLATGGERYF. The V and J genes are TRBV7-2 and TRBJ2-3; weak D call: TRBD2 (6 bases). Per germline, CDR1 SGHTA and CDR2 FQGNSA. This CDR3 spans 13 amino acids. V lost 0 bases and J 14 bases, leaving 15 bases between the germline ends.

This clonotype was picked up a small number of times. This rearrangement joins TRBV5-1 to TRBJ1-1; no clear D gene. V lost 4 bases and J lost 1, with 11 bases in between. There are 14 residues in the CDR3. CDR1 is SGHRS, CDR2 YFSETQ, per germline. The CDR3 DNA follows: TGCGCCAGCAGCCCGGGCTGGGGGAACACTGAAGCTTTCTTT. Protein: CASSPGWGNTEAFF.

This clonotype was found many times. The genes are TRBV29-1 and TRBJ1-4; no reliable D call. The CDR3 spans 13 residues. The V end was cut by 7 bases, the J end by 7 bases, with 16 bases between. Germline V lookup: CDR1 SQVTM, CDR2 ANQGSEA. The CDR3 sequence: CSARMLGTEKLFF. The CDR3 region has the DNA TGCAGCGCTAGGATGTTGGGCACTGAAAAACTGTTTTTT.

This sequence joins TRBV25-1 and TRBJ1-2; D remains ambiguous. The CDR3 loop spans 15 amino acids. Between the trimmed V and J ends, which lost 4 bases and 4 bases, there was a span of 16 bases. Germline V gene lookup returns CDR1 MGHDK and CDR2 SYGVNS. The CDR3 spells CASSGSDGNLYGYTF. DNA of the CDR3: TGTGCCAGCAGTGGCTCTGACGGCAATCTCTATGGCTACACCTTC.

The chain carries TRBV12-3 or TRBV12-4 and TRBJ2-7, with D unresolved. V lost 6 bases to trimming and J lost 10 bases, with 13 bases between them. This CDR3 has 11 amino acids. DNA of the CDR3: TGTGCCAGCAGCCCCACGCGAACCCAGTACTTC. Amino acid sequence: CASSPTRTQYF.

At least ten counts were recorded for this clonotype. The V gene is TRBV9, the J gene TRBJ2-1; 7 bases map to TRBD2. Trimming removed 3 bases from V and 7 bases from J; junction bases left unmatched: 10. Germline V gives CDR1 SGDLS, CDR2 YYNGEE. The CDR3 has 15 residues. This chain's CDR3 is CASSAYSGGKNEQFF. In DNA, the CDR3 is TGTGCCAGCAGCGCCTACTCGGGAGGTAAAAATGAGCAGTTCTTC.

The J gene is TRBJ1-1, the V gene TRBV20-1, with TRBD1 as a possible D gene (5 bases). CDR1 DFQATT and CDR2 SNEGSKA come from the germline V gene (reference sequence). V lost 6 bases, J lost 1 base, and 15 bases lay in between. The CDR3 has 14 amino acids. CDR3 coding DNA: TGCAGTGCCGCCGGGGGGAAAGGGAACACTGAAGCTTTCTTT. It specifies CSAAGGKGNTEAFF.

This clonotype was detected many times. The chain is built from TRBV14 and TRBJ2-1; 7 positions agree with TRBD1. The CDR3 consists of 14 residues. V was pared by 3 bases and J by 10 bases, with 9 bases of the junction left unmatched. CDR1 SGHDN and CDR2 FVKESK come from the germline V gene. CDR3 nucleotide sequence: TGTGCCAGCAGCCACTTCTCCGGGACAGTAGAGCAGTTCTTC. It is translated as CASSHFSGTVEQFF.

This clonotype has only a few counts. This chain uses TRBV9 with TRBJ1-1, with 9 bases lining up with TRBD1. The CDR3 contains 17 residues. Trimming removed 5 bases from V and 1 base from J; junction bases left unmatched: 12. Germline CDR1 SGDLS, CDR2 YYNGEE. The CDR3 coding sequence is TGTGCCAGCAGAAAACAGGGGGCCGGGGTTGGGAACACTGAAGCTTTCTTT. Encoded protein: CASRKQGAGVGNTEAFF.

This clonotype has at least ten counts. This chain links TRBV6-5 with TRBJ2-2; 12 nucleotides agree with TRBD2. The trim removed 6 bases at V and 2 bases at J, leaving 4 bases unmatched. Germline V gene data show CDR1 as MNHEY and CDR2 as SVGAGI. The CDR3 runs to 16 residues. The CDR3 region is CASRTLAGGNTGELFF. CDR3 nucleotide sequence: TGTGCCAGCAGAACACTAGCGGGAGGCAACACCGGGGAGCTGTTTTTT.

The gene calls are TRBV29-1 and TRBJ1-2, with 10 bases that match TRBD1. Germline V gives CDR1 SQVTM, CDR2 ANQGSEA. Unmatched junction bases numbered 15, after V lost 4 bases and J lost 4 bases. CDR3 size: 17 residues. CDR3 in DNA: TGCAGCGTTGGGGACAGGGGCCACGCAGGGGGCAGCTATGGCTACACCTTC. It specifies CSVGDRGHAGGSYGYTF.

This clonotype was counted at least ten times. In DNA form, the CDR3 reads TGTGCCAGCAGCCACATAGCGGGGGGGAGCTCCTACAATGAGCAGTTCTTC. Amino acid sequence: CASSHIAGGSSYNEQFF. V usage is TRBV3-1 and J usage is TRBJ2-1, with 11 bases lining up with TRBD2. CDR1 and CDR2 from the germline V gene are LGHDT and YNNKEL (reference sequence). Trimming cost V 3 bases and J 0 bases; bases outside gene matches: 4. The CDR3 has 17 amino acids.

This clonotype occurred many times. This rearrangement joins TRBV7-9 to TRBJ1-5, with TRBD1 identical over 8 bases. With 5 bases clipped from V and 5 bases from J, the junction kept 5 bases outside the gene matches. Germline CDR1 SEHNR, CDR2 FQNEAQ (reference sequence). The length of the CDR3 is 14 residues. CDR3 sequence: CASSEDRADQPQHF. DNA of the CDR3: TGTGCCAGCAGCGAGGACAGGGCTGATCAGCCCCAGCATTTT. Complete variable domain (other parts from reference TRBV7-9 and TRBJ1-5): DTGVSQNPRHKITKRGQNVTFRCDPISEHNRLYWYRQTLGQGPEFLTYFQNEAQLEKSRLLSDRFSAERPKGSFSTLEIQRTEQGDSAMYLCASSEDRADQPQHFGDGTRLSIL.